This T cell receptor (beta chain) was sequenced for a study of blood T cells in healthy people across ages. Regarding the study as a whole: A strong correlation between TCR beta diversity and naive T cell percentage was seen.

Trimming shortened V by 2 bases and J by 11 bases, and 24 bases separated the two germline ends. The CDR3 extends over 15 amino acids. Germline V gene sequence: CDR1 SQVTM, CDR2 ANQGSEA. Sample-barcoded 5' priming and a J-beta primer mix drove a second PCR of about 6 to 12 cycles. Carrying 12 random nucleotides, a template-switch adaptor labeled each individual cDNA molecule. MiXCR, run by TCRdb on the 5' RACE reads, gives a single entry per CDR3 protein. Of 2 million or so distinct CDR3 sequences in the sample, around half are singletons; the top ten hold 2% to 2.5%. Turning to this clonotype: Antigen: not known.

Every donor gave about 9 milliliters of peripheral blood. V is TRBV29-1 and J is TRBJ2-5; tentatively, D is TRBD2 (5 bases). The TCR originated in a woman between 40 and 55 years old in good health. Sequencing was carried out using blood. The CDR3 loop is CSVEPMGVRSNEQYF. CDR3 coding DNA: TGCAGCGTTGAACCGATGGGAGTTCGTTCGAATGAGCAGTACTTC.